This TCR beta chain is from a study of cytomegalovirus exposure and HLA in healthy donors. Study-level points and caveats: The study recorded 150 to 200 TCR beta chains that were cytomegalovirus-associated. Reports state that TCR beta sequences accurately predicted most subjects' HLA-A and HLA-B alleles.

The PCR ran on 60 Vbeta and 13 Jbeta primers. Method: immunoSEQ multiplex PCR; TCRdb's copy keeps in-frame clones and lacks some. The sample holds 150,000 to 200,000 clones, around 80% seen once. Donors had nominal health at sampling but likely had unrecorded immune exposures. In the case of this clone: The antigen is not known.

Looked up from germline, CDR1 is LNHNV and CDR2 is YYDKDF (reference sequence). The CDR3 extends over 17 amino acids. Trimming cost V 0 bases and J 0 bases; bases outside gene matches: 4. The chain combines TRBV15 with TRBJ2-2; 7 bases map to TRBD2. This sequence originates from a male donor in good health and CMV-seropositive. Sequences were obtained from PBMCs. The CDR3 nucleotides are TGTGCCACCAGCAGAGATCGTGCGGGGGCGAACACCGGGGAGCTGTTTTTT. Protein: CATSRDRAGANTGELFF.